Following are 20 T cell receptor beta chains from one sample sequenced in a study of T cells in Graves' hyperthyroidism and ophthalmopathy. Template material for amplifying TCR beta CDR3 regions consisted of RNA transcripts. The TCR CDR3 first-round RT-PCR relied on the HTBI primer set. TCRdb fed the multiplex PCR reads into MiXCR, producing one record per CDR3 protein. Of 350,000 to 400,000 distinct CDR3 sequences listed, more than 13% were seen once; the top ten hold 30% to 35%. The sample taken for sequencing was blood. These receptors all stem from a woman in her twenties or thirties with Graves' hyperthyroidism.

The genes are TRBV15 and TRBJ1-1; D is unclear. In germline, CDR1 is LNHNV, CDR2 YYDKDF (reference sequence). The CDR3 is 13 residues long. The V gene lost 5 bases and the J gene lost 5 bases, with 12 bases spanning the gap. The CDR3 sequence: CATSGQVGTEAFF. The CDR3 bases are TGTGCCACCAGCGGGCAGGTGGGTACTGAAGCTTTCTTT. The whole variable domain, remainder taken from reference TRBV15 and TRBJ1-1, is DAMVIQNPRYQVTQFGKPVTLSCSQTLNHNVMYWYQQKSSQAPKLLFHYYDKDFNNEADTPDNFQSRRPNTSFCFLDIRSPGLGDTAMYLCATSGQVGTEAFFGQGTRLTVV.

The chain carries TRBV7-3 and TRBJ2-1; TRBD2 matches 9 bases. The CDR3 covers 16 residues. The germline V gene has CDR1 SGHTA and CDR2 FQGTGA. The V segment lost 3 bases and the J segment 0 bases; nucleotides outside the gene matches: 3. CDR3 in amino acids: CASSFGSGSSYNEQFF. CDR3 sequence (DNA): TGTGCCAGCAGCTTCGGTAGCGGGAGCTCCTACAATGAGCAGTTCTTC. Full variable domain (rest looked up from reference TRBV7-3 and TRBJ2-1): GAGVSQTPSNKVTEKGKYVELRCDPISGHTALYWYRQSLGQGPEFLIYFQGTGAADDSGLPNDRFFAVRPEGSVSTLKIQRTERGDSAVYLCASSFGSGSSYNEQFFGPGTRLTVL.

The CDR3 spells CASSGQWGQGNYGYTF. The CDR3 coding sequence is TGTGCCAGCAGCGGCCAGTGGGGACAGGGAAACTATGGCTACACCTTC. The chain is built from TRBV5-4 and TRBJ1-2; 9 nucleotides match TRBD1. The CDR3 extends over 16 amino acids. Losses at the gene ends were 4 bases for V and 2 bases for J; bases not matched to a gene: 9. Germline assignment: CDR1 SGHNT and CDR2 YYREEE (reference sequence).

V and J are TRBV20-1 and TRBJ1-5; tentatively, D is TRBD1 (6 bases). In germline, CDR1 is DFQATT, CDR2 SNEGSKA (reference sequence). V shed 0 bases and J shed 0 bases, with 15 bases lying between them. CDR3 length: 17 residues. CDR3 sequence: CSARDPWGGSSNQPQHF. The CDR3 DNA reads as TGCAGTGCTAGAGATCCTTGGGGGGGCAGTAGCAATCAGCCCCAGCATTTT.

This clonotype was seen at least ten times. The genes are TRBV12-3 or TRBV12-4 and TRBJ1-1; D is possibly TRBD1 (6 bases). With 2 bases removed from V and 4 bases from J, the gap between germline ends came to 11 bases. CDR3 length equals 14 residues. For the CDR3, the DNA is TGTGCCAGCAGTTTACACAGGGAGGGCACTGAAGCTTTCTTT. It codes for CASSLHREGTEAFF.

The chain has TRBV24-1 and TRBJ2-2, with D possibly being TRBD1 (5 bases). The germline V gene encodes CDR1 KGHDR and CDR2 SFDVKD. Trimming took off 5 bases at V and 0 bases at J, with 6 bases between the two ends. This CDR3 contains 14 residues. The DNA for the CDR3 is TGTGCCACCAGTGCCAGGGCGAACACCGGGGAGCTGTTTTTT. This codes for CATSARANTGELFF.

The chain links TRBV27 to TRBJ1-4; no firm D call. The CDR3 loop spans 15 amino acids. In germline, CDR1 is MNHEY, CDR2 SMNVEV (reference sequence). V lost 6 bases to trimming and J lost 0 bases, with 11 bases between them. The CDR3 spells CASRDYRTTNEKLFF. The DNA of the CDR3 is TGTGCCAGCAGGGACTATAGAACAACTAATGAAAAACTGTTTTTT.

This clonotype was seen ten or more times. The rearrangement uses TRBV12-3 or TRBV12-4 and TRBJ1-5; 7 nucleotides agree with TRBD1. J lost 3 bases, V lost 7 bases, and 9 bases had no gene match. CDR3 length: 15 amino acids. This chain's CDR3 is CASTVRGFSNQPQHF. In nucleotides, the CDR3 is TGTGCCAGCACCGTCAGGGGGTTCTCCAATCAGCCCCAGCATTTT.

This clonotype was detected many times. The rearrangement links TRBV11-2 to TRBJ2-7, with TRBD1 matching 9 bases. The CDR3 spans 15 residues. The V gene end was trimmed by 2 bases and the J gene end by 2 bases; junction bases not matched to a gene: 4. CDR1 SGHAT and CDR2 FQNNGV come from the germline V gene. The CDR3 DNA reads as TGTGCCAGCAGCTTACTACAGGGGGCAACCTACGAGCAGTACTTC. It encodes CASSLLQGATYEQYF.

This chain connects TRBV9 to TRBJ2-3, with D perhaps TRBD2 (6 bases). The CDR3 sequence is 13 residues long. The ends were cut back, 6 bases at V and 4 bases at J, with 12 bases in the middle. Germline CDR1 is SGDLS and CDR2 is YYNGEE. The CDR3 nucleotides read TGTGCCAGCACCTCTAGCGCCTCAGATACGCAGTATTTT. This gives the protein CASTSSASDTQYF.

Concerning this clonotype: A read error is likely, as this CDR3 ends without the conserved phenylalanine or tryptophan. CDR3 region: CASSFRNQPQHS. The DNA of the CDR3 is TGTGCCAGCAGTTTCAGAAATCAGCCCCAGCATTCT. The chain has TRBV12-3 or TRBV12-4 and TRBJ1-5; D not certain. The CDR3 has 12 residues. Trimming shortened V by 3 bases and J by 4 bases, and 4 bases separated the two germline ends.

The CDR3 region has the DNA TGCGCCAGCAGCTATAGCGGGGGGGGGGGCGATGAGCAGTTCTTC. This gives the protein CASSYSGGGGDEQFF. This rearrangement joins TRBV5-1 to TRBJ2-1, with 11 bases aligning to TRBD2. Germline CDR1 is SGHRS and CDR2 is YFSETQ. Trimming cost V 3 bases and J 8 bases; bases outside gene matches: 7. The CDR3 loop spans 15 amino acids.

This clonotype was counted between two and nine times. The gene calls are TRBV15 and TRBJ2-1; TRBD2 might be the D (6 bases). The germline CDR1 and CDR2 sequences are LNHNV and YYDKDF (reference sequence). The V gene lost 5 bases and the J gene lost 9 bases, with 11 bases spanning the gap. The CDR3 sequence is 12 residues long. The CDR3 spells CATSGRLGEQFF. The CDR3 nucleotides read TGTGCCACCAGCGGGCGACTAGGTGAGCAGTTCTTC.

There are many counts of this clonotype. The gene calls are TRBV18 and TRBJ2-7; 7 nucleotides match TRBD1. The ends lost 3 bases at V and 6 bases at J; junction bases unmatched: 11. The germline gives CDR1 KGHSH, CDR2 LQKENI. The CDR3 loop spans 15 amino acids. CDR3 amino acids: CASSPQDRVWGEQYF. The DNA of the CDR3 is TGTGCCAGCTCACCCCAAGACAGGGTGTGGGGCGAGCAGTACTTC.

The rearrangement joins TRBV5-1 to TRBJ2-5; D is perhaps TRBD2 (5 bases). Looked up from germline, CDR1 is SGHRS and CDR2 is YFSETQ. This CDR3 comprises 15 residues. Trimming took 7 bases from V and 5 from J, leaving 21 bases between them. The CDR3 nucleotides are TGCGCCAGCCGACCCGAATACGGGATCCGGGAGACCCAGTACTTC. It codes for CASRPEYGIRETQYF. The complete variable domain, with remaining parts taken from reference TRBV5-1 and TRBJ2-5, reads KAGVTQTPRYLIKTRGQQVTLSCSPISGHRSVSWYQQTPGQGLQFLFEYFSETQRNKGNFPGRFSGRQFSNSRSEMNVSTLELGDSALYLCASRPEYGIRETQYFGPGTRLLVL.

This clonotype was recorded a few times. The genes are TRBV6-5 and TRBJ1-4, with D possibly matching TRBD1 (6 bases). The CDR3 totals 17 residues. The ends were cut back, 0 bases at V and 7 bases at J, with 18 bases in the middle. The germline V gene encodes CDR1 MNHEY and CDR2 SVGAGI. This CDR3 is CASSYSYKRQGTEKLFF. The CDR3 DNA sequence: TGTGCCAGCAGTTACTCTTACAAGCGCCAGGGGACTGAAAAACTGTTTTTT.

This clonotype was found a few times. The chain recombines TRBV20-1 with TRBJ2-1; 7 bases line up with TRBD2. Per germline, CDR1 DFQATT and CDR2 SNEGSKA (reference sequence). The CDR3 is 14 residues long. After removal of 3 bases from V and 2 bases from J, the junction contained 4 bases not matched to a gene. The CDR3 reads CSASGGVTYNEQFF. The CDR3 bases are TGCAGTGCTAGTGGGGGGGTGACCTACAATGAGCAGTTCTTC.

This clonotype was counted ten times or more. This rearrangement joins TRBV18 to TRBJ2-1; the match to TRBD2 covers 8 bases. The junction had 5 bases not matched to a gene; V was cut back by 6 bases and J by 7 bases. The length of the CDR3 is 13 residues. The germline V gene has CDR1 KGHSH and CDR2 LQKENI. CDR3: CASSGGRRNEQFF. CDR3 sequence (DNA): TGTGCCAGCTCCGGCGGGAGGAGGAATGAGCAGTTCTTC.

This chain links TRBV3-1 with TRBJ2-2; 7 nucleotides match TRBD2. V lost 5 bases to trimming and J lost 1 base; unmatched junction nucleotides: 7. This CDR3 is 16 amino acids long. Germline V lookup: CDR1 LGHDT, CDR2 YNNKEL (reference sequence). This CDR3 reads CASSTAGVWNTGELFF. The DNA for the CDR3 is TGTGCCAGCAGCACGGCGGGGGTTTGGAACACCGGGGAGCTGTTTTTT.

In this sample, this clonotype turned up a few times. The chain recombines TRBV5-1 with TRBJ2-5; 10 positions agree with TRBD2. V shed 4 bases and J 2 bases; nucleotides not matched to a gene: 5. The CDR3 loop spans 15 amino acids. Germline lookup yields CDR1 SGHRS and CDR2 YFSETQ. The CDR3 sequence is CASSPGTSEQETQYF. The CDR3 DNA follows: TGCGCCAGCAGCCCCGGGACTAGCGAACAAGAGACCCAGTACTTC.